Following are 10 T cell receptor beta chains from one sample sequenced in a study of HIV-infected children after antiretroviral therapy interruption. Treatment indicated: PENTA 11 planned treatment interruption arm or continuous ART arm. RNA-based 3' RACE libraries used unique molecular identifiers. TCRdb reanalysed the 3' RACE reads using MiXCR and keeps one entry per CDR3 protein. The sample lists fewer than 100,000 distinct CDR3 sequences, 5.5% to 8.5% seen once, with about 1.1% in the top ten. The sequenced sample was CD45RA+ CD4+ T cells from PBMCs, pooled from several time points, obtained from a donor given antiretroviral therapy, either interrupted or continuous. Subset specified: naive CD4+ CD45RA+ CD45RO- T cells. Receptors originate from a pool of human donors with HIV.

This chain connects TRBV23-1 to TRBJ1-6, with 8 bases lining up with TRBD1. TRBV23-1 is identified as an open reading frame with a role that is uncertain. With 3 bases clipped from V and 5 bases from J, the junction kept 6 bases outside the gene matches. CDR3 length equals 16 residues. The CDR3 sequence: CASSHPGTGDNSPLHF. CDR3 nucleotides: TGCGCCAGCAGTCACCCCGGGACAGGAGATAATTCACCCCTCCACTTT.

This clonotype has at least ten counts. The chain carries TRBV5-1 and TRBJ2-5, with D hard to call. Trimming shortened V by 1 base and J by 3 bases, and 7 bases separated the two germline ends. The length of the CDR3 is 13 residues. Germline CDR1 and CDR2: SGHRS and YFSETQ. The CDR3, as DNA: TGCGCCAGCAGCTTGTTGGCGGAAGAGACCCAGTACTTC. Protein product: CASSLLAEETQYF.

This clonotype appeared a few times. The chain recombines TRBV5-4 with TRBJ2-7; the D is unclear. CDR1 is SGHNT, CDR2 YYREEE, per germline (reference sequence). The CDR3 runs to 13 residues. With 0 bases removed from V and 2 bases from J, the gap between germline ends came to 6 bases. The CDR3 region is CASSLGEPYEQYF. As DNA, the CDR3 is TGTGCCAGCAGCTTGGGCGAACCCTACGAGCAGTACTTC.

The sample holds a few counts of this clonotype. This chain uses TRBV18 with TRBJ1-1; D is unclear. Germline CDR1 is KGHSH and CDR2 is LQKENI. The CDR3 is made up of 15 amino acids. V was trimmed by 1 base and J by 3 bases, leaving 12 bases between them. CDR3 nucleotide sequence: TGTGCCAGCTCACCACGGGGAGGGAGGGACACTGAAGCTTTCTTT. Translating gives CASSPRGGRDTEAFF.

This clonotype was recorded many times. The CDR3 protein is CSVALTAYNEQFF. For the CDR3, the DNA is TGCAGCGTTGCTCTGACCGCCTACAATGAGCAGTTCTTC. V gene TRBV29-1 combines with J gene TRBJ2-1; no clear D. The CDR3 loop spans 13 amino acids. Looked up from germline, CDR1 is SQVTM and CDR2 is ANQGSEA. Trimming took 4 bases from V and 2 from J, leaving 9 bases between them.

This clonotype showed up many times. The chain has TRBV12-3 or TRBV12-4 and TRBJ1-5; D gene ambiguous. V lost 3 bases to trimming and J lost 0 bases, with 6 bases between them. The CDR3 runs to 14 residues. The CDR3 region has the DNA TGTGCCAGCAGTTTTGCCCATAGCAATCAGCCCCAGCATTTT. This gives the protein CASSFAHSNQPQHF.

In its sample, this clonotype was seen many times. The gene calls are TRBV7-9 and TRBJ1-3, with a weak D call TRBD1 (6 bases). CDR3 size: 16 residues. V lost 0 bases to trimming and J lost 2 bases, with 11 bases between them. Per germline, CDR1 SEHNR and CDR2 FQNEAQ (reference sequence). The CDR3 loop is CASSLALGAPGNTIYF. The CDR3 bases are TGTGCCAGCAGCTTAGCTCTGGGGGCGCCTGGAAACACCATATATTTT.

The CDR3 coding sequence is TGTGCCAGCAGTGAGAAGGTTTCCACCGGGGAGCTGTTTTTT. This gives the protein CASSEKVSTGELFF. The chain uses TRBV2 and TRBJ2-2; no clear D. V was clipped by 3 bases and J by 4 bases, with 9 bases between them. This CDR3 comprises 14 residues. CDR1 is SNHLY and CDR2 is FYNNEI in the germline V gene.

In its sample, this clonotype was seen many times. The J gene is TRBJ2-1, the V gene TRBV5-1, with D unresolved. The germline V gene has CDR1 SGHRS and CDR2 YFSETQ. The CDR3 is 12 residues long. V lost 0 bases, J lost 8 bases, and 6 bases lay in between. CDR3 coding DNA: TGCGCCAGCAGCTTGGATTGGGATGAGCAGTTCTTC. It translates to CASSLDWDEQFF.

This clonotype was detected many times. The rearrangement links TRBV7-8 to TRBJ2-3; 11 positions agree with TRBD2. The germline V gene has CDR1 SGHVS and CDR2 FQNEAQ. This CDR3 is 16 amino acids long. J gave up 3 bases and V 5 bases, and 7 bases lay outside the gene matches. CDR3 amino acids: CASSILRTSGTDTQYF. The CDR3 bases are TGTGCCAGCAGCATACTACGGACTAGCGGGACAGATACGCAGTATTTT.